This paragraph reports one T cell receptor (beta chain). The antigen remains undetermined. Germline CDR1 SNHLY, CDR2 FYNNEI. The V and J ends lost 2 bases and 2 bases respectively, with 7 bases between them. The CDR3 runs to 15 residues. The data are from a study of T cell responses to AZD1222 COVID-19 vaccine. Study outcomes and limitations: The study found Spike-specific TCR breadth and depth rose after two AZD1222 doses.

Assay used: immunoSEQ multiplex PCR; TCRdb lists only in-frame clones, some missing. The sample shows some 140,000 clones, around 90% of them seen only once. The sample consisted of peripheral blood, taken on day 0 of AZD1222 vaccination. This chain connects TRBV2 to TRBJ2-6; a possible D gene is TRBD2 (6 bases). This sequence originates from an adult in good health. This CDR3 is CASSESGAGANVLTF. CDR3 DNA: TGTGCCAGCAGTGAATCGGGGGCTGGGGCCAACGTCCTGACTTTC.